These 31 T cell receptor beta chains originate from one sample sequenced in a study of T-cell reconstitution after alpha-beta-depleted transplantation in children. During its preparation, the TCRbeta library received unique molecular identifiers. Each CDR3 protein is one row after TCRdb ran MiXCR on the PCR reads. The table includes hundreds of thousands of distinct CDR3 sequences, under 30% detected once. Sequencing used PBMCs, obtained before TCRalphabeta/CD19-depleted stem cell transplant. These receptors all come from a girl aged 2 to 9 with Fanconi anemia, due to receive a stem cell transplant.

Of note for this clonotype: At one of its ends the junction is not consistent with the germline gene, which may arise from a read error. This chain joins TRBV6-7 and TRBJ2-3; possible D gene TRBD1, 6 bases. TRBV6-7 is an open reading frame whose function is uncertain. The CDR3 totals 17 residues. CDR3 in amino acids: CVSSYRTVPWTTDTQYF. DNA for the CDR3: TGTGTCAGCAGCTACCGGACAGTCCCCTGGACCACAGATACGCAGTATTTT.

In its sample, this clonotype was seen many times. This chain connects TRBV2 to TRBJ2-1, with 7 positions matching TRBD1. Trimming cost V 6 bases and J 3 bases; bases outside gene matches: 5. Per germline, CDR1 SNHLY and CDR2 FYNNEI. CDR3 length: 14 amino acids. DNA of the CDR3: TGTGCCAGCAGCCGGACAGGACTCTACAATGAGCAGTTCTTC. Amino acids: CASSRTGLYNEQFF.

The CDR3 nucleotides are TGTGCCAGCAGCCCACTAGTGGGACAGGGTCAAGAGACCCAGTACTTC. Protein sequence: CASSPLVGQGQETQYF. The chain is built from TRBV7-8 and TRBJ2-5; 9 bases are shared with TRBD1. Germline assignment: CDR1 SGHVS and CDR2 FQNEAQ. This CDR3 spans 16 amino acids. With 5 bases clipped from V and 2 bases from J, the junction kept 9 bases outside the gene matches.

This clonotype was observed many times. The chain is built from TRBV21-1 and TRBJ2-7; the table's TRBD1 call for D was not verified on the DNA. TRBV21-1 represents a pseudogene. This CDR3 comprises 10 residues. The CDR3 protein is CASRDRPQYF. The CDR3 bases are TGTGCCAGCAGAGACAGGCCCCAGTACTTC.

This chain uses TRBV5-1 with TRBJ2-2; 9 bases match TRBD2. Germline V gene data show CDR1 as SGHRS and CDR2 as YFSETQ. V gave up 4 bases and J gave up 5 bases; unmatched junction bases: 6. CDR3 size: 15 residues. The CDR3 loop is CASSVISGSTGELFF. The CDR3 nucleotides are TGCGCCAGCAGCGTTATTAGCGGGAGTACCGGGGAGCTGTTTTTT.

This clonotype has a count of ten or more. The CDR3 nucleotides read TGTGCCAGTCGAAATAGTGCCGCGTTCTACGAGCAGTACTTC. This codes for CASRNSAAFYEQYF. The chain couples TRBV6-1 to TRBJ2-7; D unclear. The CDR3 length is 14 residues. Per the germline V gene, CDR1 is MNHNS and CDR2 is SASEGT. The V end lost 9 bases, the J end lost 3 bases, and 18 bases lay between the germline ends.

The gene calls are TRBV5-1 and TRBJ2-7; D remains unclear. Germline V CDR1 and CDR2: SGHRS, YFSETQ. V shed 8 bases and J shed 3 bases, with 18 bases lying between them. The CDR3 runs to 14 residues. The CDR3 spells CASRSPDRYYEQYF. DNA for the CDR3: TGCGCCAGTCGATCCCCGGACCGATACTACGAGCAGTACTTC.

This clonotype occurred many times. The gene calls are TRBV6-5 and TRBJ2-7; 14 bases match TRBD2. This CDR3 spans 15 amino acids. After removal of 2 bases from V and 7 bases from J, the junction contained 4 bases not matched to a gene. CDR1 MNHEY and CDR2 SVGAGI come from the germline V gene. Here the CDR3 DNA reads TGTGCCAGCAGTTACCTGGGACTAGCGGGAGTAGAGCAGTACTTC. Translating it yields CASSYLGLAGVEQYF.

This clonotype showed up just once. The rearrangement links TRBV28 to TRBJ1-5, with D tentatively TRBD1 (6 bases). V was trimmed by 2 bases and J by 7 bases, leaving 15 bases between them. Germline V lookup: CDR1 MDHEN, CDR2 SYDVKM. The CDR3 covers 15 residues. DNA for the CDR3: TGTGCCAGCAGTTTACTCAAACAGGGTACCCAGCCCCAGCATTTT. Translating gives CASSLLKQGTQPQHF.

A few counts support this clonotype. This chain connects TRBV7-6 to TRBJ2-1; D uncertain. Germline loops: CDR1 SGHVS, CDR2 FNYEAQ. Deletions cut 3 bases from V and 6 bases from J, with 9 bases between. The CDR3 extends over 13 amino acids. The CDR3 DNA is TGTGCCAGCAGCTTTATCCCGATCAATGAGCAGTTCTTC. As protein: CASSFIPINEQFF.

This clonotype was seen at least ten times. The V and J genes are TRBV12-3 or TRBV12-4 and TRBJ2-7; unclear D gene. This CDR3 has 12 amino acids. The V gene lost 3 bases and the J gene lost 1 base, with 4 bases spanning the gap. The CDR3 DNA reads TGTGCCAGCAGTTTTTGGTCCTACGAGCAGTACTTC. As protein: CASSFWSYEQYF.

This chain uses TRBV9 with TRBJ2-3; the D gene is possibly TRBD2 (6 bases). The CDR3 has 17 residues. V was trimmed by 3 bases and J by 2 bases, leaving 19 bases between them. From germline, CDR1 is SGDLS and CDR2 YYNGEE. CDR3 nucleotides: TGTGCCAGCAGCGCAAAAGCCACTAGCCTTAACACAGATACGCAGTATTTT. It codes for CASSAKATSLNTDTQYF.

The rearrangement joins TRBV13 to TRBJ2-1; 12 nucleotides match TRBD2. The CDR3 spans 21 residues. In germline, CDR1 is PRHDT, CDR2 FYEKMQ (reference sequence). The V and J ends lost 2 bases and 4 bases, in that order; junction bases with no gene match: 18. Here the CDR3 reads CASSLNRQTWTSGEPYNEQFF. The CDR3 DNA reads TGTGCCAGCAGCTTAAATAGGCAAACTTGGACTAGCGGGGAACCTTACAATGAGCAGTTCTTC.

There are a few counts of this clonotype. The rearrangement uses TRBV20-1 and TRBJ2-3; D gene ambiguous. The length of the CDR3 is 13 residues. V dropped 6 bases and J dropped 0 bases, with 10 bases sitting between them. Looked up from germline, CDR1 is DFQATT and CDR2 is SNEGSKA (reference sequence). In DNA form, the CDR3 reads TGCAGTGCCCGGACGGCCAGCACAGATACGCAGTATTTT. This translates into CSARTASTDTQYF.

This clonotype was seen only a few times. In nucleotides, the CDR3 is TGTGCCAGCTCATGGGCTAGCGGGAAATACGAGCAGTACTTC. Residues: CASSWASGKYEQYF. The chain uses TRBV18 and TRBJ2-7; TRBD2 matches at 9 bases. CDR1 is KGHSH, CDR2 LQKENI, per germline. V was clipped by 5 bases and J by 4 bases; unmatched bases: 6. The CDR3 has 14 amino acids.

V usage is TRBV20-1 and J usage is TRBJ2-3, with 7 bases matching TRBD2. The germline CDR1 and CDR2 sequences are DFQATT and SNEGSKA (reference sequence). The CDR3 runs 15 residues. With V trimmed by 0 bases and J by 0 bases, 3 bases remained unmatched. The CDR3 DNA reads TGCAGTGCTAGAGATGGGGGGGAGAGCACAGATACGCAGTATTTT. It specifies CSARDGGESTDTQYF.

The chain has TRBV29-1 and TRBJ2-7, with TRBD2 identical over 12 bases. The V and J ends lost 7 bases and 7 bases, in that order; junction bases with no gene match: 8. The CDR3 totals 13 residues. CDR1 and CDR2 from the germline V gene are SQVTM and ANQGSEA. The CDR3 loop is CSGILAGGREQYF. CDR3 nucleotide sequence: TGCAGCGGTATACTAGCGGGAGGTAGGGAGCAGTACTTC.

This clonotype has only a few counts. The chain uses TRBV29-1 and TRBJ2-5, with D uncertain. Germline CDR1 and CDR2: SQVTM and ANQGSEA. The V end lost 4 bases, the J end lost 5 bases, and 11 bases lay between the germline ends. The CDR3 has 12 residues. The DNA of the CDR3 is TGCAGCGTTGGTCACTCGAGGGAGACCCAGTACTTC. It encodes CSVGHSRETQYF.

The V call is TRBV6-1, the J call TRBJ2-3; D gene unclear. Between the trimmed V and J ends, which lost 4 bases and 6 bases, there was a span of 23 bases. Germline values: CDR1 MNHNS, CDR2 SASEGT. The CDR3 spans 17 residues. Written as DNA, the CDR3 is TGTGCCAGCAGTGCGCGGAGTTCGGCGGTAGAAGTGGATACGCAGTATTTT. It is translated as CASSARSSAVEVDTQYF.

This chain joins TRBV20-1 and TRBJ2-3, with D uncertain. The germline CDR1 and CDR2 sequences are DFQATT and SNEGSKA (reference sequence). V gave up 1 base and J gave up 4 bases, with 6 bases separating them. The CDR3 has 12 residues. CDR3 bases: TGCAGTGCTAGAGGGACGGCAGATACGCAGTATTTT. The encoded protein is CSARGTADTQYF.

This clonotype was observed at least ten times. The rearrangement joins TRBV12-3 or TRBV12-4 to TRBJ1-1; 7 positions match TRBD1. The CDR3 is 17 amino acids. V gave up 0 bases and J gave up 0 bases; unmatched junction bases: 7. CDR3 protein: CASSLAPGGGLNTEAFF. CDR3 DNA: TGTGCCAGCAGTTTAGCCCCAGGGGGAGGGCTGAACACTGAAGCTTTCTTT.

This sequence joins TRBV20-1 and TRBJ2-1; 8 bases align to TRBD1. With 3 bases clipped from V and 1 base from J, the junction kept 5 bases outside the gene matches. Germline V lookup: CDR1 DFQATT, CDR2 SNEGSKA (reference sequence). The length of the CDR3 is 15 residues. DNA of the CDR3: TGCAGTGCTAGGACAGGGGCAGCATCCTACAATGAGCAGTTCTTC. Protein product: CSARTGAASYNEQFF.

This clonotype is a singleton in its sample. The J gene is TRBJ2-7, the V gene TRBV12-1; TRBD2 is the table's D call, not checked against the DNA. TRBV12-1 is noted as a pseudogene. This CDR3 spans 13 amino acids. The CDR3 bases are TGTGCCAGCAGCTCCAGGCCGCTAGAGCCGGTCTACTTC. This sequence encodes CASSSRPLEPVYF.

CDR3 amino acids: CASSQGRGEQYF. CDR3 nucleotides: TGCGCCAGCAGCCAAGGACGGGGCGAGCAGTACTTC. The J gene is TRBJ2-7, the V gene TRBV4-1; D perhaps matches TRBD2 (5 bases). The CDR3 consists of 12 residues. Trimming removed 1 base at V and 6 bases at J, with 7 bases between. The germline gives CDR1 MGHRA, CDR2 YSYEKL.

The chain links TRBV7-9 to TRBJ1-1, with D tentatively TRBD1 (5 bases). V was cut by 1 base and J by 5 bases, with 17 bases left in between. The germline V gene encodes CDR1 SEHNR and CDR2 FQNEAQ (reference sequence). The CDR3 is 16 amino acids. The CDR3, as DNA: TGTGCCAGCAGCTTAGAGGGTGGGGCAGGAGGGACTGAAGCTTTCTTT. Protein sequence: CASSLEGGAGGTEAFF.

This clonotype was counted a few times. V gene TRBV7-2 combines with J gene TRBJ2-1; D is tentatively TRBD1 or TRBD2 (5 bases each). V dropped 2 bases and J dropped 4 bases, with 18 bases sitting between them. Germline loops: CDR1 SGHTA, CDR2 FQGNSA. The CDR3 spans 17 residues. The CDR3 loop is CASSLTRAGAAYNEQFF. The CDR3, as DNA: TGTGCCAGCAGCTTAACCCGAGCCGGGGCCGCTTACAATGAGCAGTTCTTC.

This clonotype was counted many times. This rearrangement joins TRBV9 to TRBJ2-7; 9 bases line up with TRBD1. Germline loops: CDR1 SGDLS, CDR2 YYNGEE. With 2 bases clipped from V and 3 bases from J, the junction kept 6 bases outside the gene matches. The CDR3 has 15 residues. The CDR3 loop is CASSVQDRGVYEQYF. The CDR3 DNA is TGTGCCAGCAGCGTCCAGGACAGGGGAGTCTACGAGCAGTACTTC.

This clonotype was seen ten or more times. The gene calls are TRBV7-9 and TRBJ2-7; D ambiguous. Germline-derived CDR1 and CDR2 are SEHNR and FQNEAQ (reference sequence). Trimming took 6 bases from V and 2 from J, leaving 8 bases between them. The CDR3 consists of 12 residues. CDR3 sequence: CASSHVTYEQYF. In DNA form, the CDR3 reads TGTGCCAGCAGTCACGTTACCTACGAGCAGTACTTC.

The V gene is TRBV23-1, the J gene TRBJ2-7; D is uncertain. TRBV23-1 belongs to the ORF category, with a function that is uncertain. The CDR3 has 13 residues. V was cut by 3 bases and J by 7 bases, with 13 bases left in between. CDR3 protein: CASSHRSWEEQYF. The CDR3 DNA reads TGCGCCAGCAGTCATCGGAGTTGGGAAGAGCAGTACTTC.

This clonotype was counted many times. V usage is TRBV10-3 and J usage is TRBJ2-7; the match to TRBD1 covers 10 bases. Trimming removed 5 bases from V and 5 bases from J; junction bases left unmatched: 3. This CDR3 region has 13 residues. Germline CDR1 reads ENHRY; CDR2 reads SYGVKD. The CDR3, as DNA: TGTGCCATCAGTAGACAGGGGGCCGACGAGCAGTACTTC. This codes for CAISRQGADEQYF.

The rearrangement links TRBV2 to TRBJ2-7; D possibly matches TRBD1 or TRBD2 (5 bases each). This CDR3 comprises 17 residues. Germline assignment: CDR1 SNHLY and CDR2 FYNNEI. V was shortened by 3 bases and J by 2 bases, with 20 bases between the two germline ends. The CDR3 here is CASSDHKDGTEPYEQYF. The CDR3 coding sequence is TGTGCCAGCAGTGACCACAAGGACGGGACGGAACCCTACGAGCAGTACTTC.